This T cell receptor (beta chain) was identified during a study of T cells expressing NK-cell markers. Overall study findings and caveats: About 6 donors had dominant NKG2C+ clonotypes that comprised about 1.0-8% of their CD8+ T cells. Similarly, these clonotypes led the CD3+CD56-NKG2C+ fraction as well in a few donors.

Details on this clonotype: What it binds is not known.

The CDR3 extends over 15 amino acids. Germline V gene sequence: CDR1 LGHNA, CDR2 YNFKEQ. TCR beta cDNA was generated via 5'RACE template switching incorporating UMIs. With the 5' RACE reads reprocessed, TCRdb shows one record per CDR3 protein and no DNA. This table holds 500,000 or so distinct CDR3 sequences. Sample: blood T cells: a sorted CD56 or NKG2C T cell subset, CD4+ or CD8+ T cells, or bulk PBMC T cells (not recorded which). The clonotype originates from a man between 18 and 29 years old in good health. The chain is built from TRBV4-2 and TRBJ2-2; TCRdb's D call of TRBD1 is untestable without DNA. The CDR3 spells CASSRVRGRTGELFF.